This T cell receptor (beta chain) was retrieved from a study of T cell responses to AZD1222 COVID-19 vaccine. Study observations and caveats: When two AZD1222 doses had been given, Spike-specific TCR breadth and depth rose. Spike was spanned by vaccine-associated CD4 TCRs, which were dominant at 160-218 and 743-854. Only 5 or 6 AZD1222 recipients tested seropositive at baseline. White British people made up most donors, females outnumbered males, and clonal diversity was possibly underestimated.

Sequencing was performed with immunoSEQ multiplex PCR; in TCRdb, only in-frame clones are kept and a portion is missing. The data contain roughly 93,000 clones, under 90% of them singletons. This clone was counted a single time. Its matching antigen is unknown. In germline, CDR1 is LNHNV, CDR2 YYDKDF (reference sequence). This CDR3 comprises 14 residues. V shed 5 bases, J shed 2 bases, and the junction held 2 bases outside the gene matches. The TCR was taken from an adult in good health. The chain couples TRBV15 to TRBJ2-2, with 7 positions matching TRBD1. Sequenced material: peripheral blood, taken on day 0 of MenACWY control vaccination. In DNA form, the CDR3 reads TGTGCCACCAGCGGGGACAGCAACACCGGGGAGCTGTTTTTT. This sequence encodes CATSGDSNTGELFF.